One and the same sample provided the 19 T cell receptor beta chains below, sequenced in a study of beta chain features in type 1 diabetes. The whole isolated RNA underwent reverse transcription, so sequencing captured expressed TCRB transcripts. Here immunoSEQ multiplex PCR was the method, and the copy in TCRdb shows in-frame clones only, minus some. The repertoire holds roughly 230,000 clones, 7.5% to 10% seen once, with about 0.03% in the top ten. Sequencing used naive CD4+ T cells from blood. The source is a woman between 18 and 30 years old in good health.

This clone was recorded a few times. The J gene is TRBJ1-1, the V gene TRBV9; 8 bases match TRBD1. The CDR3 has 17 amino acids. Germline assignment: CDR1 SGDLS and CDR2 YYNGEE. V dropped 0 bases and J dropped 0; count of bases not matched to a gene: 7. The CDR3 region has the DNA TGTGCCAGCAGCGTAGCTGGCTTGACAGGGGTGAACACTGAAGCTTTCTTT. It translates to CASSVAGLTGVNTEAFF.

This clone turned up a few times. This rearrangement joins TRBV6-6 to TRBJ2-5; possibly TRBD2 for D (6 bases). Germline-derived CDR1 and CDR2 are MNHNY and SVGAGI (reference sequence). The CDR3 has 13 amino acids. Trimming took off 7 bases at V and 3 bases at J, with 12 bases between the two ends. CDR3 sequence reads: CASTRGLEETQYF. The CDR3 coding sequence is TGTGCCAGCACCCGGGGACTGGAAGAGACCCAGTACTTC.

This clone was found a few times. The chain uses TRBV2 and TRBJ2-6; no clear D gene. Germline V gene data show CDR1 as SNHLY and CDR2 as FYNNEI. Trimming left V 3 bases short and J 0 bases short, with 12 bases between. The CDR3 is 17 residues long. CDR3 sequence reads: CASSDPSSGSGANVLTF. The DNA for the CDR3 is TGTGCCAGCAGTGATCCTTCGTCGGGCTCTGGGGCCAACGTCCTGACTTTC.

This chain uses TRBV18 with TRBJ2-4; the match to TRBD1 covers 7 bases. J was trimmed by 1 base and V by 3 bases; bases with no gene match: 6. CDR1 and CDR2 from the germline V gene are KGHSH and LQKENI. This CDR3 is built from 16 residues. The CDR3 loop is CASSPTGERAKNIQYF. The CDR3 nucleotides are TGTGCCAGCTCACCCACAGGGGAGAGGGCCAAAAACATTCAGTACTTC.

This clone was counted only a few times. CDR3 amino acids: CASSPGQGRIGEFF. The CDR3 DNA follows: TGTGCCAGCTCACCGGGACAAGGGCGGATAGGAGAGTTTTTT. The chain uses TRBV18 and TRBJ2-2, with D possibly TRBD1 on 6 matching bases. This CDR3 comprises 14 residues. The ends were cut back, 3 bases at V and 16 bases at J, with 21 bases in the middle. Germline V gene sequence: CDR1 KGHSH, CDR2 LQKENI.

The sample holds a few counts of this clone. The J gene is TRBJ2-2, the V gene TRBV6-1, with D uncertain. V lost 4 bases, J lost 1 base, and 4 bases lay in between. The germline V gene encodes CDR1 MNHNS and CDR2 SASEGT. The CDR3 consists of 13 residues. As DNA, the CDR3 is TGTGCCAGCAGTGCCCTGAACACCGGGGAGCTGTTTTTT. Its translation is CASSALNTGELFF.

The chain links TRBV9 to TRBJ2-5, with 14 nucleotides matching TRBD2. This CDR3 has 16 amino acids. Germline assignment: CDR1 SGDLS and CDR2 YYNGEE. The V and J ends lost 3 bases and 5 bases, in that order; junction bases with no gene match: 6. The CDR3 sequence: CASSAGTSGRGETQYF. The CDR3 DNA reads as TGTGCCAGCAGCGCAGGGACTAGCGGGAGAGGGGAGACCCAGTACTTC.

This rearrangement joins TRBV28 to TRBJ2-1; D call uncertain. Germline-derived CDR1 and CDR2 are MDHEN and SYDVKM. The CDR3 consists of 13 residues. The V and J ends lost 7 bases and 2 bases respectively, with 9 bases between them. CDR3 coding DNA: TGTGCCAGCAACTCGCGCCCCTACAATGAGCAGTTCTTC. As protein: CASNSRPYNEQFF.

The V and J genes are TRBV11-2 and TRBJ2-1, with 9 nucleotides matching TRBD1. Germline V gene data show CDR1 as SGHAT and CDR2 as FQNNGV. After removal of 7 bases from V and 6 bases from J, the junction contained 13 bases not matched to a gene. There are 16 residues in the CDR3. The CDR3 loop reads CASTLDWDRASNEQFF. CDR3 coding DNA: TGTGCCAGCACCCTAGATTGGGACAGGGCCTCCAATGAGCAGTTCTTC.

This chain links TRBV10-3 with TRBJ2-1; 14 nucleotides agree with TRBD2. Germline V CDR1 and CDR2: ENHRY, SYGVKD. The trim removed 6 bases at V and 7 bases at J, leaving 5 bases unmatched. This CDR3 comprises 15 residues. CDR3: CAISPGLAGENEQFF. DNA of the CDR3: TGTGCCATCAGCCCGGGACTAGCGGGAGAAAATGAGCAGTTCTTC.

The chain couples TRBV25-1 to TRBJ2-1; TRBD2 agrees at 7 bases. Per germline, CDR1 MGHDK and CDR2 SYGVNS. This CDR3 spans 14 amino acids. The V and J ends lost 5 bases and 11 bases, in that order; junction bases with no gene match: 12. The CDR3 DNA is TGTGCCAGCAGTTTGCCGGGACTACAATCCCAGCAGTTCTTC. Its protein product is CASSLPGLQSQQFF.

In this sample, this clone turned up a few times. The genes are TRBV11-2 and TRBJ1-1; 7 positions agree with TRBD1. Per the germline V gene, CDR1 is SGHAT and CDR2 is FQNNGV. V dropped 1 base and J dropped 3; count of bases not matched to a gene: 14. The CDR3 extends over 18 amino acids. CDR3 loop: CASSLGGRGLFWDTEAFF. CDR3 DNA sequence: TGTGCCAGCAGCTTAGGCGGCAGGGGGTTGTTTTGGGACACTGAAGCTTTCTTT.

The chain carries TRBV10-3 and TRBJ1-5; D may be TRBD1 (6 bases). CDR1 ENHRY and CDR2 SYGVKD come from the germline V gene. The CDR3 consists of 16 residues. Trimming stripped 10 bases from V and 5 bases from J, with 24 bases between. The CDR3 sequence is CATSGTKKVGDQPQHF. Here the CDR3 DNA reads TGTGCCACCTCCGGGACAAAGAAGGTAGGTGATCAGCCCCAGCATTTT.

This clone has just a few counts. The rearrangement links TRBV10-3 to TRBJ1-6; D gene uncertain. Germline V gives CDR1 ENHRY, CDR2 SYGVKD. This CDR3 is built from 16 residues. V was trimmed by 3 bases and J by 2 bases, leaving 11 bases between them. CDR3 nucleotides: TGTGCCATCAGTGAACTCCAGACTACCTATAATTCACCCCTCCACTTT. Translating gives CAISELQTTYNSPLHF.

The chain couples TRBV5-1 to TRBJ1-6, with D perhaps TRBD1 (6 bases). Germline CDR1 reads SGHRS; CDR2 reads YFSETQ. Trimming cost V 3 bases and J 5 bases, with 15 bases left between them. There are 16 residues in the CDR3. CDR3 sequence (DNA): TGCGCCAGCAGCTCCGCCGGGACATCGAATAATTCACCCCTCCACTTT. This sequence encodes CASSSAGTSNNSPLHF.

V is TRBV6-1 and J is TRBJ2-4, with 7 bases fitting TRBD1. Unmatched junction bases numbered 9, after V lost 0 bases and J lost 16 bases. Per the germline V gene, CDR1 is MNHNS and CDR2 is SASEGT. The CDR3 has 13 amino acids. This CDR3 is CASSEAGQSRYYF. In DNA form, the CDR3 reads TGTGCCAGCAGTGAAGCGGGACAGTCCCGTTACTACTTC.

This clone was observed a few times. The chain carries TRBV2 and TRBJ2-3; D not resolved. Per germline, CDR1 SNHLY and CDR2 FYNNEI. This CDR3 has 14 residues. The V gene lost 5 bases and the J gene lost 2 bases, with 11 bases spanning the gap. CDR3 sequence reads: CASSFTLFTDTQYF. The CDR3 region has the DNA TGTGCCAGCAGTTTCACACTATTCACAGATACGCAGTATTTT.

The V call is TRBV10-1, the J call TRBJ2-5; D remains unclear. V was cut by 0 bases and J by 4 bases, with 3 bases left in between. The CDR3 is 12 residues long. Germline values: CDR1 WNHNN, CDR2 SYGVQD (reference sequence). The CDR3, as DNA: TGCGCCAGCAGTGAGTCCGGAGAGACCCAGTACTTC. Its translation is CASSESGETQYF.

The chain links TRBV6-5 to TRBJ2-1, with D perhaps TRBD1 (7 bases). Germline V CDR1 and CDR2: MNHEY, SVGAGI. Between the trimmed V and J ends, which lost 5 bases and 7 bases, there was a span of 15 bases. This CDR3 region has 14 residues. CDR3 DNA sequence: TGTGCCAGCAGTGCCGACAGGGAGGAAAATGAGCAGTTCTTC. It yields the protein CASSADREENEQFF.